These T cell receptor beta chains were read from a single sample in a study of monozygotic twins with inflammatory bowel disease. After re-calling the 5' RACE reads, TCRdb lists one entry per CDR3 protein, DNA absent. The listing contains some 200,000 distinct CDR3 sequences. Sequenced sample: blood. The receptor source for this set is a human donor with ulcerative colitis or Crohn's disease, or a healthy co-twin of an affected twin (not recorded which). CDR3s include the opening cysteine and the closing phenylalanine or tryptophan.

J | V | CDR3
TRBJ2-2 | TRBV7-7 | CASSLEASDTGELFF
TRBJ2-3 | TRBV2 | CASSASGLGVDTQYF
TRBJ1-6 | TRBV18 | CASSPLSGDSPLHF
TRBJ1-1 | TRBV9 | CASSILGGDGLMNTEAFF
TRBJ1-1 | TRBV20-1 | CSARMLQTVNTEAFF
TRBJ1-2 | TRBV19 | CASSLQIQSSNGYTF
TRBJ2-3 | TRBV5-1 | CASSSETVIDTQYF
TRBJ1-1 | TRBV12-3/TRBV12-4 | CASIWVPDTEAFF
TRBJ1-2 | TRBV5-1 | CASSRTATNYGYTF
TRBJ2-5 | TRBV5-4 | CASSPRTSRETQYF
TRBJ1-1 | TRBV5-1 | CASSGTGYTEAFF
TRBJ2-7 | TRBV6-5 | CASSYAFGQLSYEQYF
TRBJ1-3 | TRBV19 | CATLRTGAGNTIYF
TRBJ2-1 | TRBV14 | CASSPLARIDEQFF
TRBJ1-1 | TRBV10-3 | CAISQGGNTEAFF
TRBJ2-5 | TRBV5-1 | CASSFQPSQETQYF
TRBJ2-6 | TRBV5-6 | CASSLRGGYNVLTF
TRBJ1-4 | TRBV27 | CASRSLQGAFEKLFF
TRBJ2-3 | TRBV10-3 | CAISEGVGQGGTDTQYF
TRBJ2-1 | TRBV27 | CASSSQGGSYNEQFF
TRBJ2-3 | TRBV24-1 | CATSDWTGADTQYF
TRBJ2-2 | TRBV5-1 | CASSLRLADTGELFF
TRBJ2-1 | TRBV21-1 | CASSIPDREMFF
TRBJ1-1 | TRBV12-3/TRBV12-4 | CVSSRTTGGGDTEAFF
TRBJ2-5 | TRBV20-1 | CSASGGALTETQYF
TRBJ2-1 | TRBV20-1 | CSASGPPGTGPTIEQFF
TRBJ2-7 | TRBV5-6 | CASGWGRAYEQYF
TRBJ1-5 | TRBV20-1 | CSATLGGNQPQHF
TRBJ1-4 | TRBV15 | CATSPGTGLNEKLFF
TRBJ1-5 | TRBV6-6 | CASNWDSQNQPQHF
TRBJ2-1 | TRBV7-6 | CASSLAPLAGGLTSYNEQFF
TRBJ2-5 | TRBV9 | CASSVAQGAQTQYF
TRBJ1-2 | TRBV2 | CASSGNNLLGSYTF